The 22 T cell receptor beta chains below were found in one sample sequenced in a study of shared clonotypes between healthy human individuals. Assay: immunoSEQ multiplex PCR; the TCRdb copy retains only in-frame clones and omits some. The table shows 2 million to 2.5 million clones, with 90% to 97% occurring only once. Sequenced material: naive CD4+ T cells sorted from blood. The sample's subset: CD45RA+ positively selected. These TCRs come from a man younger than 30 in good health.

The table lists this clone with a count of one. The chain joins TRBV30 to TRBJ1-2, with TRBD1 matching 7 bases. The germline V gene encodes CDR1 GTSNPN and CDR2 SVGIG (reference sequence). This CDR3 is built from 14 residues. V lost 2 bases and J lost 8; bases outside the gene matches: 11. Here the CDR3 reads CAWSPGQRGAGYTF. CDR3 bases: TGTGCCTGGAGTCCGGGACAGAGGGGGGCCGGCTACACCTTC.

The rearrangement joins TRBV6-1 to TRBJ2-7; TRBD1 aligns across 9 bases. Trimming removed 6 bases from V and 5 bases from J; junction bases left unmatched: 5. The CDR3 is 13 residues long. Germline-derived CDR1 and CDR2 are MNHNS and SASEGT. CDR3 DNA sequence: TGTGCCAGCAGGCCGGGACAGGGCCACGAGCAGTACTTC. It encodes CASRPGQGHEQYF.

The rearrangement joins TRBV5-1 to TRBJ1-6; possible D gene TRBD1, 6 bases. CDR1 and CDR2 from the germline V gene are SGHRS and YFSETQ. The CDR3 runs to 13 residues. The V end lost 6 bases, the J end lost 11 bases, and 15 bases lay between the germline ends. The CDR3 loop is CASTPLQGTPLHF. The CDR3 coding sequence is TGCGCCAGCACCCCTTTACAGGGAACACCCCTCCACTTT.

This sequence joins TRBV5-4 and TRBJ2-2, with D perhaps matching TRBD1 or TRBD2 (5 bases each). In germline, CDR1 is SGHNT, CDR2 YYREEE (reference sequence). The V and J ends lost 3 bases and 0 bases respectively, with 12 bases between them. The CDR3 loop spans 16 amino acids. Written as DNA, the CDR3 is TGTGCCAGCAGCTCACTAGACAGTTCGAACACCGGGGAGCTGTTTTTT. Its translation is CASSSLDSSNTGELFF.

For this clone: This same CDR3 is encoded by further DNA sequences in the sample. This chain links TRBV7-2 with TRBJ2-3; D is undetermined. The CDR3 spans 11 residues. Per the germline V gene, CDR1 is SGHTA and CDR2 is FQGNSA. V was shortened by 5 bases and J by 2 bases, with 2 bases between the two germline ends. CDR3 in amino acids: CASSLTDTQYF. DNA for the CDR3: TGTGCCAGCAGCCTCACAGATACGCAGTATTTT.

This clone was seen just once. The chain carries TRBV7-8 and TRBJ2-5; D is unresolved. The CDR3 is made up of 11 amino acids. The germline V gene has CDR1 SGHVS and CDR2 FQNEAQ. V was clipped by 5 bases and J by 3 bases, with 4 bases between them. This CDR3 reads CASSAKETQYF. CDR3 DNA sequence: TGTGCCAGCAGCGCAAAAGAGACCCAGTACTTC.

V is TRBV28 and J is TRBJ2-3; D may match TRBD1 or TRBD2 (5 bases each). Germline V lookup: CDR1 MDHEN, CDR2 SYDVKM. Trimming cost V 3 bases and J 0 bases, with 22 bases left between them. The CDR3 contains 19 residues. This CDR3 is CASSLGPWGSSYSTDTQYF. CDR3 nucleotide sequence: TGTGCCAGCAGTTTGGGGCCTTGGGGGAGCTCCTACAGCACAGATACGCAGTATTTT.

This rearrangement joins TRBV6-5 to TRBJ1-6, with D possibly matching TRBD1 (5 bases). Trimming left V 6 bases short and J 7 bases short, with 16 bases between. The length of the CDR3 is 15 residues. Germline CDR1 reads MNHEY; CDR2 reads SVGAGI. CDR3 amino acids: CASRLGDFGNSPLHF. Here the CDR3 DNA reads TGTGCCAGCAGACTAGGGGATTTCGGCAATTCACCCCTCCACTTT.

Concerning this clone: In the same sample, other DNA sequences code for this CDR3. The chain's CDR3 is CASSIMGGQETQYF. In nucleotides, the CDR3 is TGTGCCAGTAGTATAATGGGGGGGCAAGAGACCCAGTACTTC. This chain links TRBV19 with TRBJ2-5; 7 nucleotides align to TRBD2. The CDR3 spans 14 residues. Germline trimming cut 2 bases from V and 2 bases from J; bases unmatched to any gene: 2. Per the germline V gene, CDR1 is LNHDA and CDR2 is SQIVND (reference sequence). Looking up the rest from reference TRBV19 and TRBJ2-5 gives the full variable domain: DGGITQSPKYLFRKEGQNVTLSCEQNLNHDAMYWYRQDPGQGLRLIYYSQIVNDFQKGDIAEGYSVSREKKESFPLTVTSAQKNPTAFYLCASSIMGGQETQYFGPGTRLLVL.

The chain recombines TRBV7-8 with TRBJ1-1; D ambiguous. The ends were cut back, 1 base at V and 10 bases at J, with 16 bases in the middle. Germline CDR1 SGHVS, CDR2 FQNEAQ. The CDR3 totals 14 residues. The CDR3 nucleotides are TGTGCCAGCAGCTTAGGGACCCACCCCCCTGCAGCTTTCTTT. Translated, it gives CASSLGTHPPAAFF.

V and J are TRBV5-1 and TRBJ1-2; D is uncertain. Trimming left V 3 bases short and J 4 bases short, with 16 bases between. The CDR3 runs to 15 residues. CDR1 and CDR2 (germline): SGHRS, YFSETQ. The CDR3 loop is CASSSTDGWGYGYTF. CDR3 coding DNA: TGCGCCAGCAGCTCGACCGACGGGTGGGGCTATGGCTACACCTTC.

The CDR3: CASSFLYSTGSGYTF. The CDR3 DNA follows: TGTGCCAGCAGCTTTCTCTACTCGACAGGATCTGGCTACACCTTC. The gene calls are TRBV5-6 and TRBJ1-2, with D possibly TRBD1 on 6 matching bases. V lost 2 bases to trimming and J lost 7 bases, with 18 bases between them. Germline loops: CDR1 SGHDT, CDR2 YYEEEE. This CDR3 region has 15 residues.

CDR3 coding DNA: TGTGCCAGCAGCTCCGGAGTCCCCGGGGAGCTGTTTTTT. Translation: CASSSGVPGELFF. The chain combines TRBV5-5 with TRBJ2-2; D is unclear. V gave up 3 bases and J gave up 6 bases, with 9 bases separating them. Germline lookup yields CDR1 SGHKS and CDR2 YYEKEE (reference sequence). The CDR3 is 13 amino acids.

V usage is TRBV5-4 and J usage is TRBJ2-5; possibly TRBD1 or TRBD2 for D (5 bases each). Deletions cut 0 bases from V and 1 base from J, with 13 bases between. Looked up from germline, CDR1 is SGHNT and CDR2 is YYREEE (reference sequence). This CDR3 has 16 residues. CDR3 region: CASSLAGMRGQETQYF. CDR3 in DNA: TGTGCCAGCAGCTTGGCCGGGATGAGGGGCCAAGAGACCCAGTACTTC.

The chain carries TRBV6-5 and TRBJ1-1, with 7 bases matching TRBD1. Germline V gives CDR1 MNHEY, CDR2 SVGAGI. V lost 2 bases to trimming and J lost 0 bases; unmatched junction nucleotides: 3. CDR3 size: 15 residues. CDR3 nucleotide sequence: TGTGCCAGCAGTTACCGAGGACAGGTGAACACTGAAGCTTTCTTT. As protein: CASSYRGQVNTEAFF.

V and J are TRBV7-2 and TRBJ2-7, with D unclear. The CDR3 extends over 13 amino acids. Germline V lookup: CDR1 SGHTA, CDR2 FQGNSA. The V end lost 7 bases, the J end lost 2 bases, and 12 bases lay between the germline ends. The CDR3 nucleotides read TGTGCCAGCAACCAGAGAGAGACCTACGAGCAGTACTTC. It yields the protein CASNQRETYEQYF.

The DNA of the CDR3 is TGTGCCAGCACCAAGACAGCCCTTACCTACAATGAGCAGTTCTTC. Protein: CASTKTALTYNEQFF. The V call is TRBV6-5, the J call TRBJ2-1, with D maybe TRBD1 (5 bases). CDR1 is MNHEY, CDR2 SVGAGI, per germline. V gave up 7 bases and J gave up 2 bases, with 15 bases separating them. The CDR3 is 15 residues long.

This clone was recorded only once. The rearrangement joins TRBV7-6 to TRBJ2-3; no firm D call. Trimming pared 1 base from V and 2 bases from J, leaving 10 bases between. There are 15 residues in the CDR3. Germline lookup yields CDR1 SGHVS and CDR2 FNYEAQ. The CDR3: CASSLGERNTDTQYF. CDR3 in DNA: TGTGCCAGCAGCTTAGGAGAGCGAAACACAGATACGCAGTATTTT.

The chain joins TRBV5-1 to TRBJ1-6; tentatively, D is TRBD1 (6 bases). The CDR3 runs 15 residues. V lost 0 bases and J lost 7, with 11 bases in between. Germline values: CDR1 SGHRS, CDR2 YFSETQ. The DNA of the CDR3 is TGCGCCAGCAGCTTGGAAAGGACAGAGAATTCACCCCTCCACTTT. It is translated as CASSLERTENSPLHF.

In nucleotides, the CDR3 is TGTGCCAGCAGCCTTAGTTGGGTAGCCGATTCACCCCTCCACTTT. Protein: CASSLSWVADSPLHF. V is TRBV11-2 and J is TRBJ1-6; D gene ambiguous. V lost 5 bases and J 8 bases, leaving 16 bases between the germline ends. The CDR3 has 15 residues. Germline assignment: CDR1 SGHAT and CDR2 FQNNGV.

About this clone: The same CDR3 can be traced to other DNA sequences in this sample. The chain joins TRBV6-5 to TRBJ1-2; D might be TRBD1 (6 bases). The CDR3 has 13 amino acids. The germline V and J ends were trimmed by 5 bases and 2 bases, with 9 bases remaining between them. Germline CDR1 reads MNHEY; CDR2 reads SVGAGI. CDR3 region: CASSTGGNYGYTF. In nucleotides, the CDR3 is TGTGCCAGCAGTACCGGGGGCAACTATGGCTACACCTTC.

CDR3 nucleotides: TGTGCCAGTAGCACTCTGGTGGGATCAGCTAACTATGGCTACACCTTC. Its translation: CASSTLVGSANYGYTF. V and J are TRBV19 and TRBJ1-2; D is unresolved. Trimming pared 6 bases from V and 0 bases from J, leaving 17 bases between. CDR1 LNHDA and CDR2 SQIVND come from the germline V gene (reference sequence). This CDR3 region has 16 residues.